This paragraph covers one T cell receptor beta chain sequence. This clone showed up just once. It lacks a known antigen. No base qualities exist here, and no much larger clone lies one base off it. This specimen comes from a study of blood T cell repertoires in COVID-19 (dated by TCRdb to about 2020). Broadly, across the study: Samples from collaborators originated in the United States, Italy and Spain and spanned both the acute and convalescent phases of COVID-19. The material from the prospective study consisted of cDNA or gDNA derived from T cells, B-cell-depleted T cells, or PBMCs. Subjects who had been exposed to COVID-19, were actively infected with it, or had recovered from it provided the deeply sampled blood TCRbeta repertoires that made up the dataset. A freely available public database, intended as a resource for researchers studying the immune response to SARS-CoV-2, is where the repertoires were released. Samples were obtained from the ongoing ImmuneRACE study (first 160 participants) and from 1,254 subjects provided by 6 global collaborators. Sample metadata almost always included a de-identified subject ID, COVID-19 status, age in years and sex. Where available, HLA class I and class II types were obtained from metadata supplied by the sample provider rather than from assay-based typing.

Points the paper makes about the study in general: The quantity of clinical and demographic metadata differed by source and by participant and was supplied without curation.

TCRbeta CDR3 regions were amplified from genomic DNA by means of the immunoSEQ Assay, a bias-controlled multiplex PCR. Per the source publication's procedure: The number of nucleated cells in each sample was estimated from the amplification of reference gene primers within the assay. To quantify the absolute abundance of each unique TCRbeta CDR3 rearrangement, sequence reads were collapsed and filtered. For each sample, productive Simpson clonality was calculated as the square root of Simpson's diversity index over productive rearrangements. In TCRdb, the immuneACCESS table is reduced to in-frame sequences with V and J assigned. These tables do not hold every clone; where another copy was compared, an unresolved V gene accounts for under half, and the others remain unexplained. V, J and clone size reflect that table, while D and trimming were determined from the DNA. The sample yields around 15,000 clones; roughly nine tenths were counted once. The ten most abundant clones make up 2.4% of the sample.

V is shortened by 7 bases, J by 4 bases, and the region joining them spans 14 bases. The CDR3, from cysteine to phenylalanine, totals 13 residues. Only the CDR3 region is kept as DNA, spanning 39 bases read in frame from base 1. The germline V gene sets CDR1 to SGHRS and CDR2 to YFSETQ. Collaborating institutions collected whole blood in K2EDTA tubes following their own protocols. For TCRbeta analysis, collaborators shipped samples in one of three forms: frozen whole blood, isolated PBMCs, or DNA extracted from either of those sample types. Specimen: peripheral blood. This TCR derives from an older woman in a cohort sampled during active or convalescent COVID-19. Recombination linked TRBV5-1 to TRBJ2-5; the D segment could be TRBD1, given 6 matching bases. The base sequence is TGCGCCAGCGGGTCCACAGGGCTAGAGACCCAGTACTTC. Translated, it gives CASGSTGLETQYF.